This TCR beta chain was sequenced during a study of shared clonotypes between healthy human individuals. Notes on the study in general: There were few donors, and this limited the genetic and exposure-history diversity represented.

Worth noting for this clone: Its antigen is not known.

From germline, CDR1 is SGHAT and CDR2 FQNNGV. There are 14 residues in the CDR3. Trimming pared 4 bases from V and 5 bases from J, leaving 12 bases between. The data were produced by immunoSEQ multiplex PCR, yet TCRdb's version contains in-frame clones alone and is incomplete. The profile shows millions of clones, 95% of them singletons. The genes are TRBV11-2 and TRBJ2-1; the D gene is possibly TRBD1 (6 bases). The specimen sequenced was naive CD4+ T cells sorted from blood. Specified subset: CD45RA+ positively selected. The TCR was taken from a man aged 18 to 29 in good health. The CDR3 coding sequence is TGTGCCAGCAGCTCAATTAAGGGGGACAATGAGCAGTTCTTC. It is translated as CASSSIKGDNEQFF.